These 8 T cell receptor beta chains came from one sample sequenced in a study of T-cell memory formation after mild COVID-19. TCRdb re-called the 5' RACE reads with MiXCR, one entry per CDR3 protein. The table lists roughly 380,000 distinct CDR3 sequences, 25% to 30% of them singletons, with approximately 13% in the top ten. The specimen was PBMCs or a T cell subset sorted from them (not recorded which). The receptors stem from an adult woman who had mild COVID-19 (a few samples of this study predate the infection). Cell type and time point are not known.

This clonotype was seen more than once but under ten times. The genes are TRBV25-1 and TRBJ2-1, with D perhaps matching TRBD2 (6 bases). Germline lookup yields CDR1 MGHDK and CDR2 SYGVNS. The CDR3 runs 13 residues. Trimming cost V 7 bases and J 3 bases, with 10 bases left between them. The CDR3 here is CASKIGSYNEQFF. In DNA, the CDR3 is TGTGCCAGCAAGATCGGGAGCTACAATGAGCAGTTCTTC.

CDR3 amino acids: CASSSSEEETQYF. DNA of the CDR3: TGTGCCAGCAGTTCCAGTGAAGAAGAGACCCAGTACTTC. The chain combines TRBV12-3 or TRBV12-4 with TRBJ2-5; D is uncertain. The germline V and J ends were trimmed by 4 bases and 3 bases, with 9 bases remaining between them. This CDR3 has 13 amino acids.

The rearrangement uses TRBV7-2 and TRBJ1-6; D is ambiguous. The germline gives CDR1 SGHTA, CDR2 FQGNSA. This CDR3 region has 14 residues. V dropped 1 base and J dropped 14 bases, with 15 bases sitting between them. In DNA form, the CDR3 reads TGTGCCAGCAGCTTAGATCGGTCAGGCGGGTCCCTCCACTTT. Translating gives CASSLDRSGGSLHF.

This clonotype was seen only a few times. This sequence joins TRBV5-1 and TRBJ2-7, with 7 bases fitting TRBD1. Germline V gene data show CDR1 as SGHRS and CDR2 as YFSETQ. The V gene end was trimmed by 4 bases and the J gene end by 9 bases; junction bases not matched to a gene: 10. CDR3 size: 13 residues. The DNA for the CDR3 is TGCGCCAGCAGCATCGGGACAGCGGATAGGCAGTACTTC. It specifies CASSIGTADRQYF.

The V gene is TRBV27, the J gene TRBJ2-7, with D maybe TRBD2 (5 bases). Germline lookup yields CDR1 MNHEY and CDR2 SMNVEV (reference sequence). The germline V and J ends were trimmed by 5 bases and 7 bases, with 15 bases remaining between them. The CDR3 spans 13 residues. The CDR3 loop reads CASSALAFSEQYF. The CDR3 DNA is TGTGCCAGCAGTGCTCTAGCCTTCTCTGAGCAGTACTTC.

The gene calls are TRBV30 and TRBJ2-7; D call uncertain. The CDR3 is 13 residues long. V lost 7 bases and J 1 base, leaving 14 bases between the germline ends. In germline, CDR1 is GTSNPN, CDR2 SVGIG (reference sequence). DNA for the CDR3: TGTGCCTTGACTCGGACGGTATCCTACGAGCAGTACTTC. Its protein is CALTRTVSYEQYF.

Only a few counts were recorded for this clonotype. The chain has TRBV7-6 and TRBJ2-7; D ambiguous. Between the trimmed V and J ends, which lost 4 bases and 2 bases, there was a span of 12 bases. The V gene's germline CDR1 is SGHVS and CDR2 FNYEAQ. The CDR3 runs 14 residues. The CDR3 spells CASSSFPMAYEQYF. The CDR3 coding sequence is TGTGCCAGCAGCTCCTTCCCTATGGCCTACGAGCAGTACTTC.

The chain combines TRBV7-9 with TRBJ1-2; D ambiguous. CDR3 length: 17 amino acids. CDR1 is SEHNR, CDR2 FQNEAQ, per germline (reference sequence). Trimming shortened V by 0 bases and J by 6 bases, and 20 bases separated the two germline ends. In DNA, the CDR3 is TGTGCCAGCAGCTTAGCGCTCGGGCAGGCTGGTATCAATGGCTACACCTTC. It is translated as CASSLALGQAGINGYTF.